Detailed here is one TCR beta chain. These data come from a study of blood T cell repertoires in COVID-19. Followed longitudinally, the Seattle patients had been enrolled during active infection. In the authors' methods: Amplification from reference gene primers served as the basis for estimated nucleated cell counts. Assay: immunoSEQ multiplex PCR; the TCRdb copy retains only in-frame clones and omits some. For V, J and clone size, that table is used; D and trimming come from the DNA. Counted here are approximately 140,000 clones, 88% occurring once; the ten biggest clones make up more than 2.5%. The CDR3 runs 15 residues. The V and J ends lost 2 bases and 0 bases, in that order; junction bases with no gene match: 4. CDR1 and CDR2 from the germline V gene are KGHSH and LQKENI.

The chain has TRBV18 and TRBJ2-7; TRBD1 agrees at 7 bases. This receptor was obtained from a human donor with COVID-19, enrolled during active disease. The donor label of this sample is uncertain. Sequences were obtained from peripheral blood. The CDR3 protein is CASSPTDRLSYEQYF. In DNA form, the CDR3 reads TGTGCCAGCTCACCAACGGACAGGCTCTCCTACGAGCAGTACTTC.